This is a list of T cell receptor beta chains from one sample in a study of CD4 and CD8 cells across lung adenocarcinoma regions. TCRdb itself ran the PCR reads through MiXCR, one entry per CDR3 protein. The repertoire holds under 14,000 distinct CDR3 sequences, with about 55% as singletons. The source material was CD4+ T cells from the center of a lung tumor. These receptors originate from a male donor with lung adenocarcinoma. The CD4 and CD8 labels of this study may be unreliable. CDR3s include the opening cysteine and the closing phenylalanine or tryptophan. D genes are given only for firm matches. Clone sizes are given selectively: once, few, many, or a class where the clone is expanded.

few	TRBJ2-1	NA	TRBV6-1	TGTGCCAGCAAATTAGGGATCTACAATGAGCAGTTCTTC	CASKLGIYNEQFF
few	TRBJ2-5	TRBD2	TRBV7-2	TGTGCCAGCAGCTTACGGGCGGGGCTAGCGGGAGCGGAGCAGTACTTC	CASSLRAGLAGAEQYF
NA	TRBJ2-7	NA	TRBV4-1	TGCGCCAGCAGCCGTTCGATTTTCTACGAGCAGTACTTC	CASSRSIFYEQYF
NA	TRBJ2-2	TRBD1	TRBV6-1	TGTGCCAGCAGCCTGACAGGGACCGGGGAGCTGTTTTTT	CASSLTGTGELFF
NA	TRBJ2-3	NA	TRBV6-1	TGTGCCAGCAGTGAAGGGGGGGTGAGGGGCAAAAATACGCAGTATTTT	CASSEGGVRGKNTQYF
NA	TRBJ2-5	NA	TRBV6-1	TGTGCCAGCAGGGAAGCGCCGGCGGTTAGCACAGAGACCCAGTACTTC	CASREAPAVSTETQYF
NA	TRBJ2-3	NA	TRBV9	TGTGCCAGCAGCGTAGGTGGGGCCGCAGATACGCAGTATTTT	CASSVGGAADTQYF
NA	TRBJ2-2	NA	TRBV10-3	TGTGCCATCAGTGGGAGGGGCCCCCCCACCGGGGAGCTGTTTTTT	CAISGRGPPTGELFF
few	TRBJ2-1	NA	TRBV20-1	TGCAGTGCTGGAGGGGGACGAGGGCAGTTCTTC	CSAGGGRGQFF
many	TRBJ1-5	NA	TRBV27	TGTGCCAGCAGTGCCGGGGGGACACCCTCCCATTTT	CASSAGGTPSHF
many	TRBJ2-1	NA	TRBV6-5	TGTGCCAGCAGTTACTCTGCGCCCAGGGATGAGCAGTTCTTC	CASSYSAPRDEQFF
once	TRBJ2-1	TRBD2	TRBV10-1	TGCGCCAGCAGTGAGAGGAGCGGGAGGGCCATCAATGAGCAGTTCTTC	CASSERSGRAINEQFF
NA	TRBJ2-5	TRBD1	TRBV10-2	TGCGCCAGCAAATCGACAGGGGTACAAGAGACCCAGTACTTC	CASKSTGVQETQYF
medium-sized	TRBJ2-1	TRBD2	TRBV4-1	TGCGCCAGCGGGATAAGATGGGGCGGGAGGGCCTCGAATGAGCAGTTCTTC	CASGIRWGGRASNEQFF
NA	TRBJ2-3	NA	TRBV10-2	TGCGCCAGCCGCACCGCGGGTAGCGGAGCCAAAAACACTCAGTATTTC	CASRTAGSGAKNTQYF
medium-sized	TRBJ2-3	TRBD2	TRBV6-5	TGTGCCAGCAGTTACGGCGGGGGGGGTATCACAGATACGCAGTATTTT	CASSYGGGGITDTQYF
many	TRBJ2-7	NA	TRBV7-8	TGTGCCAGCAGCGTACAGGGGACCCGGGGGGGGTGGCAGTACTTC	CASSVQGTRGGWQYF
NA	TRBJ2-1	TRBD2	TRBV4-1	TGCGCCAGCAGCCGTGCTAGCGGCTACAATGAGCAGTTCTTC	CASSRASGYNEQFF
NA	TRBJ2-4	NA	TRBV6-1	TGTGCCAGCAGTGTTTCGGGGGTGTGCGCCAAAAACATGCAGTACTTT	CASSVSGVCAKNMQYF
NA	TRBJ2-3	NA	TRBV12-3/TRBV12-4	TGTGCCGCCGGATCGACAGATACGCAGTATTTT	CAAGSTDTQYF
NA	TRBJ2-3	NA	TRBV10-3	TGTGCCACCGGAGGGGAGTCCGCAGATACGCAGTATTTT	CATGGESADTQYF
NA	TRBJ2-3	NA	TRBV6-5	TGTGCCAGCAGTTACGGGGGGCGGGGAGTCACAAATACTCAGTATTTT	CASSYGGRGVTNTQYF
NA	TRBJ2-7	NA	TRBV27	TGCGCCAGGAGTCCGTCAGCCACAAACACGCAGTACTTC	CARSPSATNTQYF
medium-sized	TRBJ2-7	TRBD2	TRBV6-1	TGTGCCAGCAGCGAGACTAGCGCGAGCTCCTACGAGCAGTACTTC	CASSETSASSYEQYF
once	TRBJ2-3	TRBD2	TRBV6-1	TGTGCCAGGAGTGAGGGGGGCGGGGGGCCAGAGACGCAGTATTTT	CARSEGGGGPETQYF
many	TRBJ1-5	NA	TRBV12-3/TRBV12-4	TGTGCCAGCAGTTTTGGGGGATACAGGAGGGATCAGCCCCAGCATTTT	CASSFGGYRRDQPQHF
NA	TRBJ1-1	NA	TRBV5-1	TGCGCCAGCAGCTTGGGACAGTTCCCTGAAGCTTTCTTT	CASSLGQFPEAFF
NA	TRBJ2-5	NA	TRBV10-2	TGCGCCAGCAGGGGCTCGGGGTGCCGGGACCAAGAGACCCAGTACTTC	CASRGSGCRDQETQYF
few	TRBJ2-3	NA	TRBV3-1	TGTGCCAGCAGTTCCGGGTCCCGGGATACGCAGTATTTT	CASSSGSRDTQYF
NA	TRBJ2-1	NA	TRBV6-4	TGTGCCAGCAGAGACGACCCGTTCTCCTACAATGAGCAGTTCTTC	CASRDDPFSYNEQFF
few	TRBJ2-7	NA	TRBV25-1	TGTGCCAGCAGTTGGTTCGGGGATGTCGCGGGCGAGCAGTACTTC	CASSWFGDVAGEQYF
NA	TRBJ2-1	TRBD2	TRBV6-1	TGTGCCAGCAGGACTTGGGGGGGGGAGATAGGCCACAATGAGCAGTTCTTC	CASRTWGGEIGHNEQFF
few	TRBJ2-1	TRBD2	TRBV6-1	TGTGCCAGCACCGGGACTAGCGGCTACAATGAGCAGTTCTTC	CASTGTSGYNEQFF
many	TRBJ2-7	TRBD1	TRBV27	TGTGCCAGCAGTTTATGGGGGACAGGGGGCGAGCAGTACTTC	CASSLWGTGGEQYF
NA	TRBJ2-3	NA	TRBV11-3	TGTGCCAGCAGCTTTCGGCAGGGGCCCACAGATATTCAGTATTTT	CASSFRQGPTDIQYF
NA	TRBJ2-3	TRBD2	TRBV6-5	TGTGCCAGCAGTTCCAGCGGGGGAGCGGGGGGGCGACACACAGATACGCAGTACTTT	CASSSSGGAGGRHTDTQYF
few	TRBJ2-2	TRBD2	TRBV10-1	TGCGCCAGCAGTGCCAACCCTGGGACTAGCGGTAGGACCGGGGAGCTGTTTTTT	CASSANPGTSGRTGELFF
NA	TRBJ2-1	NA	TRBV10-3	TGTGCCATCAGTCCTCTTGGGCAATCGTCCCTCAATGAGCAGTTCTTC	CAISPLGQSSLNEQFF
many	TRBJ2-1	NA	TRBV7-2	TGTGCCAGCAGACCTGGACTGGCCGGTGAAGAGTACTTC	CASRPGLAGEEYF
many	TRBJ1-2	NA	TRBV6-5	TGTGCCAGCAGTTACGCCACAGGGCGCTCGCGCGGCTACACCTTC	CASSYATGRSRGYTF